Listed below are T cell receptor beta chains from one sample, sequenced in a study of cytomegalovirus exposure and HLA in healthy donors. Here immunoSEQ multiplex PCR was the method, and the copy in TCRdb shows in-frame clones only, minus some. This sample has 200,000 or so clones, with around 84% found just once. Sequenced sample: PBMCs. All receptors derive from a young man in good health and CMV-seropositive. Each CDR3 is given with its conserved first and last residue. Each record gives: D gene, clone size, J gene, V gene, CDR3 protein, CDR3 DNA. D genes are given only for firm matches. A row's size may be missing; if present it is once, few, many or a size class.

TRBD1,-,TRBJ2-1,TRBV11-3,CASSLRQGFDEQFF,TGTGCCAGCAGCCTCCGACAGGGTTTCGATGAGCAGTTCTTC
-,-,TRBJ2-3,TRBV5-4,CASSLQKLDTQYF,TGTGCCAGCAGCTTACAGAAACTAGATACGCAGTATTTT
-,-,TRBJ2-1,TRBV2,CASSRDQQGMQFF,TGTGCCAGCAGTCGGGACCAACAGGGTATGCAGTTCTTC
TRBD2,-,TRBJ2-1,TRBV5-4,CASSLKASGDEQFF,TGTGCCAGCAGCTTGAAGGCTAGCGGTGATGAGCAGTTCTTC
TRBD2,few,TRBJ2-7,TRBV6-5,CASSYSPGLAGSEQYF,TGTGCCAGCAGTTACTCGCCGGGACTAGCGGGATCCGAGCAGTACTTC
TRBD2,-,TRBJ2-7,TRBV5-1,CASSVAGSYEQYF,TGCGCCAGCAGCGTAGCGGGAAGCTACGAGCAGTACTTC
TRBD1,-,TRBJ1-5,TRBV30,CAWRLGQEGQPQHF,TGTGCCTGGAGGCTGGGACAGGAAGGACAGCCCCAGCATTTT
TRBD1,once,TRBJ2-1,TRBV29-1,CSVEAGQGYYEQFF,TGCAGCGTTGAAGCCGGACAGGGGTATTATGAGCAGTTCTTC
-,once,TRBJ2-3,TRBV19,CASSPGVTDTQYF,TGTGCCAGCTCCCCGGGGGTCACAGATACGCAGTATTTT
-,-,TRBJ1-2,TRBV2,CASSEMGYDTF,TGTGCCAGCAGTGAAATGGGCTATGACACCTTC
TRBD1,-,TRBJ2-7,TRBV5-1,CASSSGRGQGTEQYF,TGCGCCAGCAGCTCCGGCCGAGGACAGGGGACGGAGCAGTACTTC
TRBD2,-,TRBJ2-5,TRBV11-2,CASSLFRPLAVTQETQYF,TGTGCCAGCAGCTTGTTCCGGCCCCTAGCGGTTACCCAAGAGACCCAGTACTTC
-,-,TRBJ2-7,TRBV7-2,CASSFGGSSYEQYF,TGTGCCAGCAGCTTTGGCGGTTCGTCCTACGAGCAGTACTTC
-,-,TRBJ2-7,TRBV23-1,CASSQENLEQYF,TGCGCCAGCAGTCAAGAGAATCTGGAGCAGTACTTC
TRBD1,-,TRBJ1-2,TRBV7-2,CASSPGQGGGYTF,TGTGCCAGCAGCCCGGGACAGGGCGGTGGCTACACCTTC
-,-,TRBJ2-3,TRBV5-4,CASNIQSTDTQYF,TGTGCCAGCAACATACAGAGCACAGATACGCAGTATTTT
-,-,TRBJ1-1,TRBV5-6,CASGRTEAFF,TGTGCCAGTGGGAGGACTGAAGCTTTCTTT
-,-,TRBJ1-1,TRBV30,CAWSVLGEGLGAEAFF,TGTGCCTGGAGTGTACTGGGGGAGGGACTAGGGGCTGAAGCTTTCTTT